The 24 T cell receptor beta chains in this list originate from one sample, sequenced in a study of radiotherapy plus CTLA-4 blockade in lung cancer. The data were produced by immunoSEQ multiplex PCR, yet TCRdb's version contains in-frame clones alone and is incomplete. The repertoire holds roughly 75,000 clones, with around 76% as singletons. The material sequenced was peripheral blood, taken from a patient treated with radiotherapy plus ipilimumab. These receptors were collected from a human donor with non-small cell lung cancer whose response to radiotherapy plus ipilimumab could not be evaluated. Some clones in this sample may be carry-over from other donors' samples.

This clone turned up a few times. The chain employs TRBV6-1 and TRBJ1-2; D unresolved. The germline V gene has CDR1 MNHNS and CDR2 SASEGT. The CDR3 covers 15 residues. The V end was cut by 0 bases, the J end by 6 bases, with 14 bases between. CDR3 region: CASSEAFPGIDGYTF. CDR3 sequence (DNA): TGTGCCAGCAGTGAAGCGTTCCCGGGTATCGATGGCTACACCTTC.

The CDR3 DNA reads as TGTGCCACCAGCGGCTCGGGGTTCTCTGGAAACACCATATATTTT. It is translated as CATSGSGFSGNTIYF. The chain couples TRBV15 to TRBJ1-3, with D uncertain. CDR1 and CDR2 (germline): LNHNV, YYDKDF (reference sequence). With 5 bases removed from V and 0 bases from J, the gap between germline ends came to 11 bases. The CDR3 loop spans 15 amino acids.

The CDR3 coding sequence is TGTGCCAGCAGTTTATGGACTAGGCCTCTCGAGCAGTACTTC. Residues: CASSLWTRPLEQYF. The chain recombines TRBV27 with TRBJ2-7, with 7 positions matching TRBD2. The V segment lost 1 base and the J segment 6 bases; nucleotides outside the gene matches: 6. From germline, CDR1 is MNHEY and CDR2 SMNVEV (reference sequence). This CDR3 is built from 14 residues.

The chain has TRBV29-1 and TRBJ1-1; TRBD1 might be the D (5 bases). The germline V gene encodes CDR1 SQVTM and CDR2 ANQGSEA. V was shortened by 7 bases and J by 2 bases, with 14 bases between the two germline ends. This CDR3 contains 13 residues. Here the CDR3 DNA reads TGCAGCGCGAGTGCCAGGGTAAACACTGAAGCTTTCTTT. Encoded protein: CSASARVNTEAFF.

The gene calls are TRBV7-6 and TRBJ2-5; 7 bases line up with TRBD2. Unmatched junction bases numbered 9, after V lost 4 bases and J lost 1 base. CDR1 SGHVS and CDR2 FNYEAQ come from the germline V gene. The CDR3 runs 16 residues. The CDR3 coding sequence is TGTGCCAGCAGCTCCCCCCCGCCGGGGGGCCAAGAGACCCAGTACTTC. It yields the protein CASSSPPPGGQETQYF.

This chain joins TRBV7-6 and TRBJ2-5, with 10 bases fitting TRBD1. This CDR3 contains 16 residues. Germline V CDR1 and CDR2: SGHVS, FNYEAQ. V was clipped by 5 bases and J by 4 bases; unmatched bases: 10. CDR3 amino acids: CASSARTGGMGETQYF. DNA of the CDR3: TGTGCCAGCAGCGCCCGGACAGGGGGAATGGGAGAGACCCAGTACTTC.

This sequence joins TRBV5-1 and TRBJ2-5; TRBD1 matches at 8 bases. Germline V gene lookup returns CDR1 SGHRS and CDR2 YFSETQ. The junction had 10 bases not matched to a gene; V was cut back by 4 bases and J by 5 bases. The CDR3 contains 15 residues. In nucleotides, the CDR3 is TGCGCCAGCAGCCCTAGAACGGCAGGGGGCGAGACCCAGTACTTC. Translating it yields CASSPRTAGGETQYF. The whole variable domain, remainder taken from reference TRBV5-1 and TRBJ2-5, is KAGVTQTPRYLIKTRGQQVTLSCSPISGHRSVSWYQQTPGQGLQFLFEYFSETQRNKGNFPGRFSGRQFSNSRSEMNVSTLELGDSALYLCASSPRTAGGETQYFGPGTRLLVL.

V and J are TRBV7-9 and TRBJ2-7, with D unresolved. The CDR3 has 12 residues. Per the germline V gene, CDR1 is SEHNR and CDR2 is FQNEAQ (reference sequence). V was clipped by 2 bases and J by 1 base, with 3 bases between them. CDR3 in amino acids: CASSLSSYEQYF. The CDR3 DNA sequence: TGTGCCAGCAGCTTATCGTCCTACGAGCAGTACTTC.

The chain couples TRBV5-5 to TRBJ1-5; 11 bases line up with TRBD1. From germline, CDR1 is SGHKS and CDR2 YYEKEE (reference sequence). Trimming removed 4 bases from V and 5 bases from J; junction bases left unmatched: 8. The CDR3 loop spans 16 amino acids. CDR3 coding DNA: TGTGCCAGCAGCAGCTGGGACAGGGGGGGTGATCAGCCCCAGCATTTT. Its translation is CASSSWDRGGDQPQHF.

The V call is TRBV5-1, the J call TRBJ2-1; 13 bases line up with TRBD2. The junction had 3 bases not matched to a gene; V was cut back by 2 bases and J by 7 bases. CDR1 and CDR2 from the germline V gene are SGHRS and YFSETQ. CDR3 length: 15 residues. The CDR3 is CASSFRLAGGNEQFF. The DNA of the CDR3 is TGCGCCAGCAGCTTTCGACTAGCGGGGGGTAATGAGCAGTTCTTC.

The CDR3 DNA reads as TGCAGCGCCCAGGGGCCCCTCTACGAGCAGTACTTC. This sequence encodes CSAQGPLYEQYF. The genes are TRBV29-1 and TRBJ2-7, with D possibly TRBD1 on 6 matching bases. The CDR3 runs to 12 residues. V lost 7 bases and J lost 3, with 13 bases in between. Germline CDR1 and CDR2: SQVTM and ANQGSEA.

This sequence joins TRBV6-5 and TRBJ1-3, with a tentative D call TRBD1 (6 bases). The V gene lost 8 bases and the J gene lost 2 bases, with 10 bases spanning the gap. The CDR3 runs 13 residues. Germline V lookup: CDR1 MNHEY, CDR2 SVGAGI. The CDR3 nucleotides are TGTGCCAGCCTACCAGGGGCTGGAAACACCATATATTTT. Protein product: CASLPGAGNTIYF.

This chain links TRBV28 with TRBJ2-7, with D perhaps TRBD1 (5 bases). Germline lookup yields CDR1 MDHEN and CDR2 SYDVKM. The CDR3 is 13 amino acids. V was cut by 7 bases and J by 3 bases, with 13 bases left in between. CDR3 DNA sequence: TGTGCCAGCACTACCGCGCAGGGCTACGAGCAGTACTTC. As protein: CASTTAQGYEQYF.

This clone appeared once. V is TRBV4-2 and J is TRBJ1-4, with D possibly TRBD1 on 5 matching bases. The CDR3 is 17 residues long. Germline CDR1 is LGHNA and CDR2 is YNFKEQ. Trimming cost V 0 bases and J 1 base, with 12 bases left between them. The CDR3 is CASSQDPGRGTNEKLFF. For the CDR3, the DNA is TGTGCCAGCAGCCAAGATCCGGGGAGGGGAACTAATGAAAAACTGTTTTTT.

V gene TRBV5-1 combines with J gene TRBJ2-2; 9 positions match TRBD1. V was pared by 7 bases and J by 0 bases, with 1 base of the junction left unmatched. The CDR3 runs to 14 residues. Germline CDR1 SGHRS, CDR2 YFSETQ. The CDR3 DNA follows: TGCGCCAGCGGGGACAGGGCGAACACCGGGGAGCTGTTTTTT. Its protein is CASGDRANTGELFF.

The chain has TRBV28 and TRBJ2-5; a possible D gene is TRBD2 (6 bases). CDR1 is MDHEN, CDR2 SYDVKM, per germline. The CDR3 is made up of 15 amino acids. V lost 4 bases to trimming and J lost 5 bases, with 17 bases between them. In nucleotides, the CDR3 is TGTGCCAGCAGTTCACTAGGAGGGGACGGGGAGACCCAGTACTTC. This codes for CASSSLGGDGETQYF.

CDR3: CASSLARGETQYF. CDR3 DNA: TGCGCCAGCAGCTTAGCCAGGGGAGAGACCCAGTACTTC. This chain joins TRBV5-1 and TRBJ2-5, with D possibly matching TRBD1 (6 bases). V was pared by 2 bases and J by 4 bases, with 9 bases between. This CDR3 has 13 amino acids. Germline CDR1 and CDR2: SGHRS and YFSETQ.

The gene calls are TRBV6-6 and TRBJ2-7; unclear D gene. V gave up 0 bases and J gave up 6 bases, with 12 bases separating them. The germline gives CDR1 MNHNY, CDR2 SVGAGI (reference sequence). This CDR3 is 14 amino acids long. CDR3 region: CASSYSGSSPEQYF. DNA of the CDR3: TGTGCCAGCAGTTACTCGGGCTCCTCTCCCGAGCAGTACTTC.

J is TRBJ1-6 and V is TRBV19; TRBD1 might be the D (6 bases). The CDR3 is 14 amino acids. Trimming removed 3 bases from V and 9 bases from J, with 12 bases in between. Germline V gives CDR1 LNHDA, CDR2 SQIVND (reference sequence). The CDR3 sequence is CASSIMGAGSPLHF. The CDR3 nucleotides read TGTGCCAGTAGTATCATGGGGGCCGGTTCACCCCTCCACTTT.

This clone has a single count. The chain is built from TRBV4-2 and TRBJ2-2; 10 bases align to TRBD2. CDR1 and CDR2 (germline): LGHNA, YNFKEQ. This CDR3 is 16 amino acids long. Trimming removed 3 bases from V and 2 bases from J; junction bases left unmatched: 3. Written as DNA, the CDR3 is TGTGCCAGCAGCCATACTAGCGGGGCCAACACCGGGGAGCTGTTTTTT. Translated: CASSHTSGANTGELFF.

The chain has TRBV18 and TRBJ2-7, with 8 bases that match TRBD1. The CDR3 is 12 residues long. Per germline, CDR1 KGHSH and CDR2 LQKENI. Trimming at V came to 6 bases and at J to 5 bases, leaving 3 bases not matched to a gene. The CDR3 coding sequence is TGTGCCAGCTCGTTGACAGGGGACGAGCAGTACTTC. It translates to CASSLTGDEQYF. The whole variable domain, filled in from reference TRBV18 and TRBJ2-7, reads NAGVMQNPRHLVRRRGQEARLRCSPMKGHSHVYWYRQLPEEGLKFMVYLQKENIIDESGMPKERFSAEFPKEGPSILRIQQVVRGDSAAYFCASSLTGDEQYFGPGTRLTVT.

CDR3: CASSALAGTTDTQYF. The DNA for the CDR3 is TGTGCCAGCAGCGCCTTAGCGGGGACAACAGATACGCAGTATTTT. This chain connects TRBV7-9 to TRBJ2-3, with 8 bases fitting TRBD2. The germline gives CDR1 SEHNR, CDR2 FQNEAQ (reference sequence). CDR3 length equals 15 residues. V trimming: 5 bases; J trimming: 3 bases; junction bases outside the gene matches: 7.

The chain is built from TRBV27 and TRBJ2-5; 13 nucleotides line up with TRBD2. The V gene end was trimmed by 5 bases and the J gene end by 7 bases; junction bases not matched to a gene: 10. The CDR3 spans 16 residues. Germline V lookup: CDR1 MNHEY, CDR2 SMNVEV (reference sequence). CDR3 DNA sequence: TGTGCCAGCAGTCCCGGACTAGCGGGGGTTCGAGGGACCCAGTACTTC. Its protein is CASSPGLAGVRGTQYF.

The chain joins TRBV6-5 to TRBJ2-3, with a possible D match to TRBD2 (6 bases). V lost 7 bases, J lost 3 bases, and 17 bases lay in between. Germline V gene lookup returns CDR1 MNHEY and CDR2 SVGAGI. The CDR3 consists of 15 residues. The CDR3 region has the DNA TGTGCCAGCAAAGAGGGGCGGGGATGGACAGATACGCAGTATTTT. Translating it yields CASKEGRGWTDTQYF.